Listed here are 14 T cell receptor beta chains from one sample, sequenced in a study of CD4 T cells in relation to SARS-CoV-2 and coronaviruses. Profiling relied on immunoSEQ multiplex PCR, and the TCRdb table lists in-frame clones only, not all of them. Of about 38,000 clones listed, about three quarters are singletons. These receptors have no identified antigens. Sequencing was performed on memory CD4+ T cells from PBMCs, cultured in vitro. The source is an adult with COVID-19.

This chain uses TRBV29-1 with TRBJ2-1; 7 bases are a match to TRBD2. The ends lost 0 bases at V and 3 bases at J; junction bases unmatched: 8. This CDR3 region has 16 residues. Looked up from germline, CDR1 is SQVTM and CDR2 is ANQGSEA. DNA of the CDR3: TGCAGCGTTGAAGATCTTACTCGCGGGAGCTACAATGAGCAGTTCTTC. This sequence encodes CSVEDLTRGSYNEQFF.

CDR3 sequence reads: CASSLLAGGGTDTQYF. DNA for the CDR3: TGTGCCAGCAGCCTACTAGCGGGAGGGGGCACAGATACGCAGTATTTT. V and J are TRBV7-8 and TRBJ2-3; 13 bases are a match to TRBD2. This CDR3 is built from 16 residues. V shed 5 bases, J shed 1 base, and the junction held 3 bases outside the gene matches. Germline CDR1 is SGHVS and CDR2 is FQNEAQ.

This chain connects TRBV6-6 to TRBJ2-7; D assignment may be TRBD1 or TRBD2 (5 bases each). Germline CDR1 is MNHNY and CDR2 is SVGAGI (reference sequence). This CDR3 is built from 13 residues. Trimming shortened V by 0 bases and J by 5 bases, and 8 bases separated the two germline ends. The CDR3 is CASSYSRGDEQYF. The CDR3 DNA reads TGTGCCAGCAGTTACTCGAGAGGGGACGAGCAGTACTTC.

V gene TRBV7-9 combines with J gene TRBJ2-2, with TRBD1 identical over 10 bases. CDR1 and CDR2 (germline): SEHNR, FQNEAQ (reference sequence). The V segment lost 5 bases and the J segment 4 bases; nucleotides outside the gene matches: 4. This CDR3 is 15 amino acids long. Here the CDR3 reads CASSGQGVGTGELFF. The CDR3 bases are TGTGCCAGCAGCGGACAGGGGGTGGGCACCGGGGAGCTGTTTTTT.

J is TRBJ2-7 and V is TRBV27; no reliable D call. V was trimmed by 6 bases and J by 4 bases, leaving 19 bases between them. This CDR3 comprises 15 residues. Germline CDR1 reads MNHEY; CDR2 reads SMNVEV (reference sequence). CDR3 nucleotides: TGTGCCAGCAGCGGCCTACTCAGGATGTCGTACGAGCAGTACTTC. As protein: CASSGLLRMSYEQYF.

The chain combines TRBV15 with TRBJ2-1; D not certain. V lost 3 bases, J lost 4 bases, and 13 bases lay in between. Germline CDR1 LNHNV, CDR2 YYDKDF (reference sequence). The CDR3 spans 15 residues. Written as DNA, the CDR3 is TGTGCCACCAGCAGGACCAGAGCTGAGTACAATGAGCAGTTCTTC. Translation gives CATSRTRAEYNEQFF.

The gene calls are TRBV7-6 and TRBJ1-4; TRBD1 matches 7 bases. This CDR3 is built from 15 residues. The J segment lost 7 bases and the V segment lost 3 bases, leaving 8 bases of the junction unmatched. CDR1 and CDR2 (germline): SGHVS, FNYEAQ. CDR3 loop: CASSFNQGGGEKLFF. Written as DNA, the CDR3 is TGTGCCAGCAGCTTTAATCAAGGGGGCGGTGAAAAACTGTTTTTT.

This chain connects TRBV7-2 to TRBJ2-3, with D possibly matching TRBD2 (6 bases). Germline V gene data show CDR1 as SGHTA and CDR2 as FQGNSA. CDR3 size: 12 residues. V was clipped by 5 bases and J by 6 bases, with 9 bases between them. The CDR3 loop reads CASSPGGDTQYF. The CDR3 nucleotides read TGTGCCAGCAGCCCTGGGGGGGATACGCAGTATTTT.

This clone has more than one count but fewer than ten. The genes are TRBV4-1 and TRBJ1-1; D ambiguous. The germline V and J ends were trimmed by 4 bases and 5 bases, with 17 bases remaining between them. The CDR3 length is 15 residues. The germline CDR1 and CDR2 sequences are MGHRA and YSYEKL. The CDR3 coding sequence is TGCGCCAGCAGCCTCCTCAGGAACAGAGGTACTGAAGCTTTCTTT. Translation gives CASSLLRNRGTEAFF.

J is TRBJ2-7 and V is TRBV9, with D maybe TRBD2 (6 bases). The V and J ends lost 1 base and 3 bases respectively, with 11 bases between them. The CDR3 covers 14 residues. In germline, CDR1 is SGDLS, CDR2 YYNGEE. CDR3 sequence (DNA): TGTGCCAGCAGCGTATCCCAGGGACTCTACGAGCAGTACTTC. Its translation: CASSVSQGLYEQYF.

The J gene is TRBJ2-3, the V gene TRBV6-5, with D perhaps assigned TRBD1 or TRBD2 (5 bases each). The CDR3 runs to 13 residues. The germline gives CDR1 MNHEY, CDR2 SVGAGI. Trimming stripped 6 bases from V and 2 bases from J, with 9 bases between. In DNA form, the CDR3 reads TGTGCCAGCAGGCCCGGGGCCACAGATACGCAGTATTTT. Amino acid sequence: CASRPGATDTQYF.

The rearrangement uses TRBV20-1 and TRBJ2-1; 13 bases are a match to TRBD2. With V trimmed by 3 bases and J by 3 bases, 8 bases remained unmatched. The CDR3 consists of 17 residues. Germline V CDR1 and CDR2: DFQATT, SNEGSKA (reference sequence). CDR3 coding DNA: TGCAGTGCTAGTGGTGTACTAGCGGGAGGGGTCTACAATGAGCAGTTCTTC. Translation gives CSASGVLAGGVYNEQFF.

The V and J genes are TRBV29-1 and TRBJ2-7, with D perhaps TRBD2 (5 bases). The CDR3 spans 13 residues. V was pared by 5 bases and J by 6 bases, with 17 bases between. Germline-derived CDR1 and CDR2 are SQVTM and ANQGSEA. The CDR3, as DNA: TGCAGCGTTTCTCCCCGCTCGGCGGGCGAGCAGTACTTC. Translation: CSVSPRSAGEQYF.

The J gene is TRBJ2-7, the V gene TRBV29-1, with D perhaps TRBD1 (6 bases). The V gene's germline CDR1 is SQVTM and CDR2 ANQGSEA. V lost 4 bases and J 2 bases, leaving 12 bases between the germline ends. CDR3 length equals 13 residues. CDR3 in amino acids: CSVVHTGTYEQYF. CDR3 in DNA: TGCAGCGTTGTGCATACAGGGACCTACGAGCAGTACTTC.